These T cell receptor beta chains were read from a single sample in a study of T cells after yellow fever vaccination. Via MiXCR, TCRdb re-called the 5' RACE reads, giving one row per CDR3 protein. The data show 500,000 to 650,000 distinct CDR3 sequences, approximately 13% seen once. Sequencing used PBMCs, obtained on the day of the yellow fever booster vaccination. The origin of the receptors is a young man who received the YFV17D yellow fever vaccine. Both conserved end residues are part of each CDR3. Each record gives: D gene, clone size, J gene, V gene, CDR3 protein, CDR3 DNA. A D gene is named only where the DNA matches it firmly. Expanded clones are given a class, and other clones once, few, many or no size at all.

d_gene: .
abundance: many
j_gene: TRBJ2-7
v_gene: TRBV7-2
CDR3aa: CASSFSGAYEQYF
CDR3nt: TGTGCCAGCAGCTTCTCGGGAGCCTACGAGCAGTACTTC

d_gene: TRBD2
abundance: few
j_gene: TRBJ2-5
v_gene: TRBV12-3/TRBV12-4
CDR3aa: CASNVGLAGGGTQYF
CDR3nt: TGTGCCAGCAACGTGGGCCTAGCGGGAGGGGGGACCCAGTACTTC

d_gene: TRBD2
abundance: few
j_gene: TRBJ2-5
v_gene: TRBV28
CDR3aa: CASIPLWGGQETQYF
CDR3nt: TGTGCCAGCATCCCCCTCTGGGGGGGGCAAGAGACCCAGTACTTC

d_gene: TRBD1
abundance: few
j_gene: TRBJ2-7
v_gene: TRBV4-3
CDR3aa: CASSQGWTGDYEQYF
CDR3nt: TGCGCCAGCAGCCAAGGATGGACAGGGGACTACGAGCAGTACTTC

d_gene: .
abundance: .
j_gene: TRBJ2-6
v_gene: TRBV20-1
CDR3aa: CSATGPSSGANVLTF
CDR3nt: TGCAGTGCTACAGGCCCCAGCTCTGGGGCCAACGTCCTGACTTTC

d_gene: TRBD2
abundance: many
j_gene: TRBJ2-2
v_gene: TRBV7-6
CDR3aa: CASSLNSGSPTGELFF
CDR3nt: TGTGCCAGCAGCTTAAACAGCGGGAGCCCCACCGGGGAGCTGTTTTTT

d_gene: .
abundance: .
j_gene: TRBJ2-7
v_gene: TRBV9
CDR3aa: CASSVEHSAGEQYF
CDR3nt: TGTGCCAGCAGCGTAGAGCACTCCGCCGGCGAGCAGTACTTC

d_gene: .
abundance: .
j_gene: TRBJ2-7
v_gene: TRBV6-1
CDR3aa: CASRPSWRYEQYF
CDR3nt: TGTGCCAGCAGACCTAGCTGGCGCTACGAGCAGTACTTC

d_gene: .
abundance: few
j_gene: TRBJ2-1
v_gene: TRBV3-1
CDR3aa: CASSRRNRDAYNEQFF
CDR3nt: TGTGCCAGCAGCCGCCGGAATCGAGATGCCTACAATGAGCAGTTCTTC

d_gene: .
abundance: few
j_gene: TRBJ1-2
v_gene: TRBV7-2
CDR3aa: CASSLANKDYGYTF
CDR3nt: TGTGCCAGCAGCTTGGCCAACAAAGACTATGGCTACACCTTC

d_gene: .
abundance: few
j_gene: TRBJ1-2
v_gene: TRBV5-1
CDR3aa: CASSLAGEDGYTF
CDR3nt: TGCGCCAGCAGCTTGGCGGGTGAAGATGGCTACACCTTC

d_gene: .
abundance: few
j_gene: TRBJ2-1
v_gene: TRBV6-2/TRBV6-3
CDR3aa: CASSLRVPKSEQFF
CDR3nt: TGTGCCAGCAGTCTCCGGGTCCCTAAAAGTGAGCAGTTCTTC

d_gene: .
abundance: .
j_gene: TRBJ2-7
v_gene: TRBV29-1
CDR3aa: CSVTTTRTSSYEQYF
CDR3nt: TGCAGCGTGACTACCACCCGGACATCCTCCTACGAGCAGTACTTC

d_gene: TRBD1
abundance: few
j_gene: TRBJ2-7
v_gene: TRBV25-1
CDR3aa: CASRDRGFYEQYF
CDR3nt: TGTGCCAGCCGCGACAGGGGTTTCTACGAGCAGTACTTC

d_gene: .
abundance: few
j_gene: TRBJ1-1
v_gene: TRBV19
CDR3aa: CASGPGLNTEAFF
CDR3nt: TGTGCCAGTGGGCCGGGGCTAAACACTGAAGCTTTCTTT

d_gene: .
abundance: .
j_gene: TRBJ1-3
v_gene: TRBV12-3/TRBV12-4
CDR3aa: CASSHDGPARNTIYF
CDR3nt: TGTGCCAGCAGTCATGACGGACCGGCTCGAAACACCATATATTTT

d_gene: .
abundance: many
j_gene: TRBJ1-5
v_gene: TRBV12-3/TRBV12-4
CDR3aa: CASSFSGARVPQHF
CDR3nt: TGTGCCAGCAGTTTCTCGGGGGCGAGGGTGCCCCAGCATTTT

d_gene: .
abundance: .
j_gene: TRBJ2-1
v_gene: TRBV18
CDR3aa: CASSPAVKGEQFF
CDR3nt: TGTGCCAGCTCACCCGCGGTTAAGGGTGAGCAGTTCTTC

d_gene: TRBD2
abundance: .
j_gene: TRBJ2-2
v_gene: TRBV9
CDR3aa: CASSVLAGGLGGELFF
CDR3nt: TGTGCCAGCAGCGTTCTAGCGGGAGGATTGGGCGGGGAGCTGTTTTTT

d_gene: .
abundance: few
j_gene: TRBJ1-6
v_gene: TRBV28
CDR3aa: CASKRPNSPLHF
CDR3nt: TGTGCCAGCAAGAGGCCTAATTCACCCCTCCACTTT

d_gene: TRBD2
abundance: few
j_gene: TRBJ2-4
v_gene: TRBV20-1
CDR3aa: CSAAGTSGIKNIQYF
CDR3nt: TGCAGTGCTGCCGGGACTAGCGGGATAAAAAACATTCAGTACTTC

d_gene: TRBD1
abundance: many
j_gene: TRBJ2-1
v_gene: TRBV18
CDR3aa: CASSPREGQHNEQFF
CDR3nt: TGTGCCAGCTCACCGCGAGAGGGACAGCACAATGAGCAGTTCTTC

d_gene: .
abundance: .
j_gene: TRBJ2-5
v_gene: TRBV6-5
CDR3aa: CASSYSWSAPRQETQYF
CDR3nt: TGTGCCAGCAGTTACTCGTGGAGCGCACCCCGCCAAGAGACCCAGTACTTC

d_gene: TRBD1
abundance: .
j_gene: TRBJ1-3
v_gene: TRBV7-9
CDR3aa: CASSLDGTVKNTIYF
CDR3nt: TGTGCCAGCAGCTTAGACGGGACAGTTAAAAACACCATATATTTT

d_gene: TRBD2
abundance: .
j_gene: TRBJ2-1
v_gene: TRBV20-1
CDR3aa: CSARDKGSTAGVTPFF
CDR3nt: TGCAGTGCTAGAGATAAAGGCAGTACAGCGGGAGTTACACCGTTCTTC

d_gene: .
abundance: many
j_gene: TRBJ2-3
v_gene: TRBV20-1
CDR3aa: CSARDSLRGQTDTQYF
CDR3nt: TGCAGTGCTAGAGATTCTCTCCGGGGTCAAACAGATACGCAGTATTTT

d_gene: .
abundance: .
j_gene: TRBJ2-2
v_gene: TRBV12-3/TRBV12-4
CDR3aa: CASSLGGAQTGELFF
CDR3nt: TGTGCCAGCAGTTTAGGGGGGGCGCAGACCGGGGAGCTGTTTTTT

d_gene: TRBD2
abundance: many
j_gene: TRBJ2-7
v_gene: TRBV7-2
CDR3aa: CASSLLLAGGIEQYF
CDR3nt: TGTGCCAGCAGCTTATTGTTAGCGGGAGGTATCGAGCAGTACTTC

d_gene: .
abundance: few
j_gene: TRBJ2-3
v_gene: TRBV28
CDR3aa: CASTDYVGLDTQYF
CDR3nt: TGTGCCAGCACCGATTACGTTGGGTTAGATACGCAGTATTTT

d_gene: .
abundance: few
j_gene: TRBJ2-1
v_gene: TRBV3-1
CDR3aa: CASSQVNPALYVDEQFF
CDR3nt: TGTGCCAGCAGCCAAGTCAACCCAGCTCTGTATGTTGATGAGCAGTTCTTC

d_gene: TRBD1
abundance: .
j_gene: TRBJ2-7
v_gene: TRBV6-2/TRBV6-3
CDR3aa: CATLSGTGVRGEQYF
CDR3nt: TGTGCCACCCTCTCCGGGACAGGCGTCCGGGGGGAGCAGTACTTC

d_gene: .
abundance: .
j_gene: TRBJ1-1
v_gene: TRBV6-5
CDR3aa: CASSYYFTGPGTEAFF
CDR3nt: TGTGCCAGCAGTTACTATTTCACGGGCCCGGGCACTGAAGCTTTCTTT

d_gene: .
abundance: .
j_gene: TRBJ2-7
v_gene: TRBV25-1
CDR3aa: CASSNPGVPAHEQYF
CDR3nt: TGTGCCAGCAGTAACCCGGGGGTTCCCGCTCACGAGCAGTACTTC

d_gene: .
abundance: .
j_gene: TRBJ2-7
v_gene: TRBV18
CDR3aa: CASSPVRNHEQYF
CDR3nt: TGTGCCAGCTCACCCGTCCGGAACCACGAGCAGTACTTC

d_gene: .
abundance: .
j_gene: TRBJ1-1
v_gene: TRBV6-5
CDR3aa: CASSHNTFEVNTEAFF
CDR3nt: TGTGCCAGCAGTCATAATACCTTTGAGGTGAACACTGAAGCTTTCTTT